The clone carrying this T cell receptor (beta chain) was seen more than once but under ten times. Measured with immunoSEQ multiplex PCR; TCRdb has only the in-frame clones, and not every one. The data hold 65,000 to 75,000 clones, with 75% to 95% observed a single time. Germline values: CDR1 MNHEY, CDR2 SMNVEV (reference sequence). This CDR3 is built from 22 residues. V was clipped by 2 bases and J by 2 bases, with 32 bases between them. The data were obtained in a study of blood T cell repertoires in COVID-19. The sample taken for sequencing was peripheral blood. This receptor was taken from a human donor with active COVID-19. The donor label of this sample is uncertain. The J gene is TRBJ2-3, the V gene TRBV27; a weak D match, TRBD1 (6 bases). The CDR3: CASSLRVGTRTLRRPITDTQYF. The CDR3 DNA reads as TGTGCCAGCAGTTTAAGAGTCGGGACAAGGACCCTCCGGCGGCCTATCACAGATACGCAGTATTTT.